This TCR beta chain was captured in a study of siplizumab effects on memory and regulatory T cells. General study findings and limits: Memory cells that were CD4+ and unstimulated gave rise to alloreactive sequences, which siplizumab significantly reduced. Sequences below about 10^-5 frequency were poorly captured, and few alloreactive clones mapped to unstimulated subsets. The diversity of naive T cells seemed greater than that of memory cells, and their alloresponse contribution seemed major. Proliferating CD4+ or CD8+ clones, roughly 75-95% of them, lacked an assignable naive or memory phenotype.

The method was immunoSEQ multiplex PCR; TCRdb's version includes in-frame clones alone and lacks a portion of them. The sample holds about 100,000 clones; just under 95% are singletons and the top ten take around 1.5%. Trimming took off 4 bases at V and 4 bases at J, with 4 bases between the two ends. This CDR3 comprises 11 residues. Germline loops: CDR1 SQVTM, CDR2 ANQGSEA. Note on this clone: No antigen is known for it. Other DNA sequences from this sample encode an identical CDR3 as well.

The sequence came from a human donor in good health. The chain uses TRBV29-1 and TRBJ2-2; unclear D gene. The material sequenced was non-Treg CD4+ T cells sorted from blood. DNA for the CDR3: TGCAGCGTTGTGTCCACCGGGGAGCTGTTTTTT. Translating it yields CSVVSTGELFF.